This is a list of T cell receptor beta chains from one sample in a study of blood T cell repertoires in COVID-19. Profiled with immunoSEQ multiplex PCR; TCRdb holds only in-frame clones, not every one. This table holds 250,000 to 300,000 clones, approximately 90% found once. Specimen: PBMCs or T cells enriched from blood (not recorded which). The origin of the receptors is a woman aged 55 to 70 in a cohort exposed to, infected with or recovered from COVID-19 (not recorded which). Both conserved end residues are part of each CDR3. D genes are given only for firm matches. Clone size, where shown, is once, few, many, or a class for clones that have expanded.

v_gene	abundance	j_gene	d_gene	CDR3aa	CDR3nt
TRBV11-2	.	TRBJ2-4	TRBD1	CASSLNRGLAKNIQYF	TGTGCCAGCAGCTTGAACAGGGGATTAGCCAAAAACATTCAGTACTTC
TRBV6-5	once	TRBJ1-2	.	CASRTGSLGGYTF	TGTGCCAGCAGGACCGGGTCCCTTGGGGGCTACACCTTC
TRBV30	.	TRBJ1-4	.	CAWSVGGGSNEKLFF	TGTGCCTGGAGTGTAGGGGGGGGTTCTAATGAAAAACTGTTTTTT
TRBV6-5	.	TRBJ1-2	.	CASSYFLGADGYTF	TGTGCCAGCAGTTACTTTCTGGGGGCTGACGGCTACACCTTC
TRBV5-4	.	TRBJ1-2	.	CASSRQVGDYGYTF	TGTGCCAGCAGTCGACAGGTGGGGGACTATGGCTACACCTTC
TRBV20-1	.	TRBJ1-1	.	CSASSGVGPEAFF	TGCAGTGCTAGTTCAGGGGTCGGGCCTGAAGCTTTCTTT
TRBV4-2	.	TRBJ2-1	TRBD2	CASSQEREETYNEQFF	TGTGCCAGCAGCCAGGAGCGGGAGGAAACCTACAATGAGCAGTTCTTC
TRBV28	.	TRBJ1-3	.	CASSLSEPVRGNTIYF	TGTGCCAGCAGTTTGTCTGAGCCGGTTCGCGGAAACACCATATATTTT
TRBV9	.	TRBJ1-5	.	CASSGGSGVGNQPQHF	TGTGCCAGCAGCGGAGGGTCGGGGGTTGGCAATCAGCCCCAGCATTTT
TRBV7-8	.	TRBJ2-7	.	CASSLGRLREEQYF	TGTGCCAGCAGCTTAGGGAGGTTGCGGGAAGAGCAGTACTTC
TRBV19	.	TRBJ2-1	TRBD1	CASTPDRGNEQFF	TGTGCCAGTACCCCGGACAGGGGAAATGAGCAGTTCTTC
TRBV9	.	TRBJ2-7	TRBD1	CASSLTGQGSYEQYF	TGTGCCAGCAGCCTGACGGGACAGGGCTCCTACGAGCAGTACTTC
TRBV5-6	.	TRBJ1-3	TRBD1	CASSPGTGASGNTIYF	TGTGCCAGCAGCCCCGGGACAGGGGCCTCTGGAAACACCATATATTTT
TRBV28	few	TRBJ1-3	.	CASSLPNGGPGNTIYF	TGTGCCAGCAGTTTACCCAACGGGGGGCCTGGAAACACCATATATTTT
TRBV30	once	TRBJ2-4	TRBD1	CAWSRTGPAKNIQYF	TGTGCCTGGAGTCGGACAGGCCCCGCCAAAAACATTCAGTACTTC
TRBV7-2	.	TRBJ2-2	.	CASSAGRYTGELFF	TGTGCCAGCAGCGCGGGAAGATACACCGGGGAGCTGTTTTTT
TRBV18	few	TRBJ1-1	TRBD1	CASSAGTGNTEAFF	TGTGCCAGCTCAGCCGGGACAGGGAACACTGAAGCTTTCTTT
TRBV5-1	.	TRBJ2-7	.	CASSLGGRSYEQYF	TGCGCCAGCAGCTTGGGGGGGCGCTCCTACGAGCAGTACTTC
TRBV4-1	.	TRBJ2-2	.	CASSLFAGGTGELFF	TGCGCCAGCAGCCTCTTCGCCGGGGGCACCGGGGAGCTGTTTTTT
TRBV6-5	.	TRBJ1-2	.	CASSYLTRDYGYTF	TGTGCCAGCAGTTACCTGACTCGGGACTATGGCTACACCTTC
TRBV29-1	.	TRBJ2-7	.	CSVRPGQSYEQYF	TGCAGCGTGCGGCCGGGACAATCCTACGAGCAGTACTTC
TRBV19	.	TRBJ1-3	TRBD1	CASSIAGQSSGNTIYF	TGTGCCAGTAGTATAGCGGGACAGAGCTCTGGAAACACCATATATTTT
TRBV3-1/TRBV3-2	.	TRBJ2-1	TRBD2	CASSQGLAYNEQFF	TGTGCCAGCAGCCAAGGACTAGCGTACAATGAGCAGTTCTTC
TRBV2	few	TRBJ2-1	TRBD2	CASRPGTSVGEQFF	TGTGCCAGCCGGCCCGGGACTAGCGTCGGTGAGCAGTTCTTC
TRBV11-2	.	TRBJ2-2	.	CASSFRDFNTGELFF	TGTGCCAGCAGCTTCCGGGACTTCAACACCGGGGAGCTGTTTTTT
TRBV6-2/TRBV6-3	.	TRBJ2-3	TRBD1	CASSYRDRSTDTQYF	TGTGCCAGCAGTTATAGGGACAGGTCCACAGATACGCAGTATTTT
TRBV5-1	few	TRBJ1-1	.	CASSLRKGDFEAFF	TGCGCCAGCTCCCTCAGAAAGGGGGATTTTGAAGCTTTCTTT
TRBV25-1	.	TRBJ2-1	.	CASSEQRGRANEQFF	TGTGCCAGCAGTGAACAAAGGGGGAGGGCCAATGAGCAGTTCTTC
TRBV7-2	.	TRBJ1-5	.	CASSSPRKGGGNQPQHF	TGTGCCAGCAGCTCACCCCGAAAGGGGGGGGGCAATCAGCCCCAGCATTTT
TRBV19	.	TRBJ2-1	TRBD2	CASSIGVSGSSYNEQFF	TGTGCCAGTAGTATAGGGGTTAGCGGGAGCTCCTACAATGAGCAGTTCTTC
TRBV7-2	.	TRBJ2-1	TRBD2	CASSSLAASSYNEQFF	TGTGCCAGCAGCTCTCTAGCGGCCAGCTCCTACAATGAGCAGTTCTTC
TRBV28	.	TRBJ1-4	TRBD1	CASSPGQLNEKLFF	TGTGCCAGCAGTCCGGGACAGTTGAATGAAAAACTGTTTTTT
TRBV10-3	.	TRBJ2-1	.	CAISVGGGRDEQFF	TGTGCCATCAGTGTGGGCGGAGGGCGGGATGAGCAGTTCTTC
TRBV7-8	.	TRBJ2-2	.	CASSLSGSFTGELFF	TGTGCCAGCAGCTTATCGGGGAGCTTCACCGGGGAGCTGTTTTTT
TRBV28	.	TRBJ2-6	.	CASSPHTSGANVLTF	TGTGCCAGCAGCCCACACACCTCTGGGGCCAACGTCCTGACTTTC
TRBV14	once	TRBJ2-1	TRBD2	CASSQTSGSSYNEQFF	TGTGCCAGCAGCCAGACTAGCGGGAGCTCCTACAATGAGCAGTTCTTC
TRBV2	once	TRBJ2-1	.	CASRTLVLARGNEQFF	TGTGCCAGCAGGACCCTGGTCCTAGCGAGGGGCAATGAGCAGTTCTTC
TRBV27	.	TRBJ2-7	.	CASSWTGLTSYEQYF	TGTGCCAGCAGTTGGACTGGTTTAACATCCTACGAGCAGTACTTC
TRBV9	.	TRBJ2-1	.	CASSVVNSMEQFF	TGTGCCAGCAGCGTAGTGAACAGTATGGAGCAGTTCTTC
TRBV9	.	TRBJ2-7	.	CASSVAPRSYEQYF	TGTGCCAGCAGCGTGGCCCCACGATCCTACGAGCAGTACTTC
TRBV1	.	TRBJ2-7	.	CTSSQERGLLRGTYEQYF	TGCACCAGCAGCCAAGAGCGAGGCCTCCTCCGCGGCACCTACGAGCAGTACTTC
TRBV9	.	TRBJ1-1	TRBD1	CASSSPPGQGAFDTEAFF	TGTGCCAGCAGCTCACCCCCCGGACAGGGGGCGTTTGACACTGAAGCTTTCTTT
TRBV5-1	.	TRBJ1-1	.	CASSITGFATEAFF	TGCGCCAGCAGCATCACAGGGTTCGCCACTGAAGCTTTCTTT
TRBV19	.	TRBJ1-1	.	CASSMVGQKRNTEAFF	TGTGCCAGTAGTATGGTAGGACAGAAGAGAAACACTGAAGCTTTCTTT
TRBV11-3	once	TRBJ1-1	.	CASSPGAGTEAFF	TGTGCCAGCAGCCCAGGGGCTGGCACTGAAGCTTTCTTT
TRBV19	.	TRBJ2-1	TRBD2	CATMTSGKVNEQFF	TGTGCCACCATGACTAGCGGGAAGGTCAATGAGCAGTTCTTC
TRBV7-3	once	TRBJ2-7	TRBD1	CASSLTGGQGAPYEQYF	TGTGCCAGCAGCTTAACGGGCGGACAGGGGGCCCCCTACGAGCAGTACTTC
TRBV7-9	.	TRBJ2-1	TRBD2	CASSPFSGLAGKNEQFF	TGTGCCAGCAGCCCATTTTCGGGACTAGCGGGAAAGAATGAGCAGTTCTTC
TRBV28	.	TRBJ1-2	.	CASSLPIYGYTF	TGTGCCAGCAGTTTACCCATCTATGGCTACACCTTC
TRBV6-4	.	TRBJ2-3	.	CASSDGGDSWYGTDTQYF	TGTGCCAGCAGTGACGGCGGGGACAGTTGGTATGGCACAGATACGCAGTATTTT
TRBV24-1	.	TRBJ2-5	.	CATRSSSSGQETQYF	TGTGCCACCAGGTCCTCCTCCAGCGGACAAGAGACCCAGTACTTC
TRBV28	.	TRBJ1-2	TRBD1	CASTGQGVSNYGYTF	TGTGCCAGCACGGGACAGGGGGTGTCGAACTATGGCTACACCTTC
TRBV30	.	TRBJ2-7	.	CAWSPIAVSSYEQYF	TGTGCCTGGAGTCCCATCGCGGTTAGCTCCTACGAGCAGTACTTC